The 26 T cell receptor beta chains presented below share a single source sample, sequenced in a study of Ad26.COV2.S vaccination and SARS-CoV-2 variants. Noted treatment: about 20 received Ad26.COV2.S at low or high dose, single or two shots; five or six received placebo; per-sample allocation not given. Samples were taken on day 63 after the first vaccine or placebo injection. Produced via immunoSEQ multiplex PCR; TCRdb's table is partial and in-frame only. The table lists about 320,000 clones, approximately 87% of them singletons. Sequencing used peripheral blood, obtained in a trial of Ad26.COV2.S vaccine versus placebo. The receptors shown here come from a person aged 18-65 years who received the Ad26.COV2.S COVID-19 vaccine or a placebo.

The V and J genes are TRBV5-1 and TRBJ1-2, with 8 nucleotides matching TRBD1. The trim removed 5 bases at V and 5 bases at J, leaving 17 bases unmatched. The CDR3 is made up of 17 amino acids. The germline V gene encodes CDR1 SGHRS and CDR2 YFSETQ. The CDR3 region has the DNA TGCGCCAGCAGTGGGGCCGAATCAGACAGGGGACAGTATGGCTACACCTTC. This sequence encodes CASSGAESDRGQYGYTF.

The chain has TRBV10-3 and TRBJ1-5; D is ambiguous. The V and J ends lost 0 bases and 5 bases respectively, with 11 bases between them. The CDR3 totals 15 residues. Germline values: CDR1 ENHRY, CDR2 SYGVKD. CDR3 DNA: TGTGCCATCAGTGAGTCGGGAATTTCTTATCAGCCCCAGCATTTT. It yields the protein CAISESGISYQPQHF.

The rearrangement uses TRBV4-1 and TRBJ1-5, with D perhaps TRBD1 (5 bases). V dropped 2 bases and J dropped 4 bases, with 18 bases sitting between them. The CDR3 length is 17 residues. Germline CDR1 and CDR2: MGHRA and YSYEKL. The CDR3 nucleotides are TGCGCCAGCAGCCAACCTGGGGGGGGTCGAGCGAATCAGCCCCAGCATTTT. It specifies CASSQPGGGRANQPQHF.

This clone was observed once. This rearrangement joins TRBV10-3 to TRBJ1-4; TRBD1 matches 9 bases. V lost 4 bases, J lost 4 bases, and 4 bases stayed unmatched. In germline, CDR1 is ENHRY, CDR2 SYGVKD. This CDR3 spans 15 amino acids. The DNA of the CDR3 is TGTGCCATCAGTGGGGACAGGGACTATAATGAAAAACTGTTTTTT. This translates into CAISGDRDYNEKLFF.

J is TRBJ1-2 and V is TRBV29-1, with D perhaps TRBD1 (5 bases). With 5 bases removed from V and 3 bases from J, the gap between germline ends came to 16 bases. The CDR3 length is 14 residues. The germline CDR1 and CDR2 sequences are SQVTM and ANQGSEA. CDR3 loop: CSVPQNRGDYGYTF. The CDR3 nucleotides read TGCAGCGTTCCCCAGAACCGGGGGGACTATGGCTACACCTTC.

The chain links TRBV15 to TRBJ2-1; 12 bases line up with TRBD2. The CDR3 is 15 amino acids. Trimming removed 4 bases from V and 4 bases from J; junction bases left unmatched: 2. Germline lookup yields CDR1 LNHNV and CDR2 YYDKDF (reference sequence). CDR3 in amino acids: CATSKGLAGYNEQFF. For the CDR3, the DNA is TGTGCCACCAGCAAAGGACTAGCGGGATACAATGAGCAGTTCTTC.

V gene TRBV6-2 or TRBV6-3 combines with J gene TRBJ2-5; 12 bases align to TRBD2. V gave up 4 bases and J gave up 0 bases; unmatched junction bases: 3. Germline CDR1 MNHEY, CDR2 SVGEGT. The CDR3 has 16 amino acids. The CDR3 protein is CASSSSGRGDQETQYF. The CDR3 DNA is TGTGCCAGCAGTTCTAGCGGGAGGGGGGACCAAGAGACCCAGTACTTC.

The CDR3 coding sequence is TGCGCCAGCAGCTCTCTATCCGACAATGAGCAGTTCTTC. It codes for CASSSLSDNEQFF. V and J are TRBV5-1 and TRBJ2-1; D is unclear. V was pared by 3 bases and J by 5 bases, with 9 bases between. Germline V gene data show CDR1 as SGHRS and CDR2 as YFSETQ. The CDR3 loop spans 13 amino acids.

CDR3 DNA sequence: TGTGCCAGCAGCCTCCCCGGGACAGTTATGAACACCGGGGAGCTGTTTTTT. The encoded protein is CASSLPGTVMNTGELFF. This rearrangement joins TRBV6-2 or TRBV6-3 to TRBJ2-2; the match to TRBD1 covers 7 bases. This CDR3 is 17 amino acids long. The germline gives CDR1 MNHEY, CDR2 SVGEGT. The junction had 11 bases not matched to a gene; V was cut back by 6 bases and J by 1 base.

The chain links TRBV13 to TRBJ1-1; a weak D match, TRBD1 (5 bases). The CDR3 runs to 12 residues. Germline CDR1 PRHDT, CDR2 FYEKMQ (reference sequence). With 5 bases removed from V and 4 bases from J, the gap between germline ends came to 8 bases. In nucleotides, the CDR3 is TGTGCCAGCAGCCCCGGGGGCACTGAAGCTTTCTTT. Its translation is CASSPGGTEAFF.

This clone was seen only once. The CDR3, as DNA: TGTGCCAGCAGCTCATCGGCCGGGACAGGGCGGGGCACTGAAGCTTTCTTT. Encoded protein: CASSSSAGTGRGTEAFF. The rearrangement uses TRBV11-2 and TRBJ1-1, with TRBD1 matching 9 bases. This CDR3 is 17 amino acids long. Unmatched junction bases numbered 13, after V lost 4 bases and J lost 4 bases. In germline, CDR1 is SGHAT, CDR2 FQNNGV. Full variable domain (outside the CDR3, taken from reference TRBV11-2 and TRBJ1-1): EAGVAQSPRYKIIEKRQSVAFWCNPISGHATLYWYQQILGQGPKLLIQFQNNGVVDDSQLPKDRFSAERLKGVDSTLKIQPAKLEDSAVYLCASSSSAGTGRGTEAFFGQGTRLTVV.

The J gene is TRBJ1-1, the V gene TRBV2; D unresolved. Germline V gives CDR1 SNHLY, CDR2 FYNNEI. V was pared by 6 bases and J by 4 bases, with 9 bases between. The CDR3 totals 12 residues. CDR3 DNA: TGTGCCAGCAGCAGAGAGCTCACTGAAGCTTTCTTT. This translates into CASSRELTEAFF.

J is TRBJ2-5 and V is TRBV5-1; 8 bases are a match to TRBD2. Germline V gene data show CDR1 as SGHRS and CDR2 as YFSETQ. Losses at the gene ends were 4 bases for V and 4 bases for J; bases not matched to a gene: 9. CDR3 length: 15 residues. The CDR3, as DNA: TGCGCCAGCAGCCCCCCGGGACTAGAAGGAGAGACCCAGTACTTC. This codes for CASSPPGLEGETQYF.

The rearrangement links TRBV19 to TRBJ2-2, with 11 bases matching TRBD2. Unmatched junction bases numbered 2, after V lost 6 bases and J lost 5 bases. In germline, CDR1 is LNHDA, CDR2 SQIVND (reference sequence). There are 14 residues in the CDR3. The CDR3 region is CASRRTSGTGELFF. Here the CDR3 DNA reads TGTGCCAGTAGAAGGACTAGCGGGACCGGGGAGCTGTTTTTT.

Here the CDR3 reads CSATDGVYGYTF. The CDR3 DNA sequence: TGCAGCGCAACAGACGGGGTATATGGCTACACCTTC. V and J are TRBV29-1 and TRBJ1-2, with D unresolved. The CDR3 consists of 12 residues. Germline V gene lookup returns CDR1 SQVTM and CDR2 ANQGSEA. Trimming left V 7 bases short and J 5 bases short, with 14 bases between.

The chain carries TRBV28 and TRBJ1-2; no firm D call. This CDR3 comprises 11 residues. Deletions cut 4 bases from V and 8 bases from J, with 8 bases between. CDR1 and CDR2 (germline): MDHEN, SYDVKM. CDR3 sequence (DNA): TGTGCCAGCAGTTCCTTAGGGGGCTACACCTTC. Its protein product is CASSSLGGYTF.

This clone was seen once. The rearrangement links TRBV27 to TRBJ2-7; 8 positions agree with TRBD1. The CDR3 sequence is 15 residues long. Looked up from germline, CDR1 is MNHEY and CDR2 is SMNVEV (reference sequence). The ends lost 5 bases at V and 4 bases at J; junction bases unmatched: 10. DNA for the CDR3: TGTGCCAGCAGTCACTTAGCGGACAGGGCTTACGAGCAGTACTTC. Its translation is CASSHLADRAYEQYF.

CDR3 bases: TGTGCCAGCAGCTTCTACAGGAACACCGGGGAGCTGTTTTTT. It codes for CASSFYRNTGELFF. This sequence joins TRBV11-2 and TRBJ2-2; no reliable D call. Deletions cut 3 bases from V and 1 base from J, with 6 bases between. Per the germline V gene, CDR1 is SGHAT and CDR2 is FQNNGV. The CDR3 extends over 14 amino acids.

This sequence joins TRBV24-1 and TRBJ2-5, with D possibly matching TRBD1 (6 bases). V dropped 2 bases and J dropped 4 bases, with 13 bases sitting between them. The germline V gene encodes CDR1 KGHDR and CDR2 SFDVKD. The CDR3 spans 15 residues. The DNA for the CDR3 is TGTGCCACCAGTGATTCCAGGACAGTCGGAGAGACCCAGTACTTC. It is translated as CATSDSRTVGETQYF.

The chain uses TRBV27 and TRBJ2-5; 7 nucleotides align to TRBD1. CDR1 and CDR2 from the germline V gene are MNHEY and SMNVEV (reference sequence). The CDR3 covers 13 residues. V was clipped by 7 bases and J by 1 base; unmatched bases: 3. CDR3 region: CASMRQGQETQYF. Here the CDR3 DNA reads TGTGCCAGCATGAGACAGGGCCAAGAGACCCAGTACTTC.

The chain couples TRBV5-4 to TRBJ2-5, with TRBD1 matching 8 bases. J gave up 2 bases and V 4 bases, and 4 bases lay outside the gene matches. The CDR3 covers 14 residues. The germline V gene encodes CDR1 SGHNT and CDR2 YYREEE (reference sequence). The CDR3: CASSPGQVQETQYF. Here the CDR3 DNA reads TGTGCCAGCAGCCCGGGACAGGTACAAGAGACCCAGTACTTC.

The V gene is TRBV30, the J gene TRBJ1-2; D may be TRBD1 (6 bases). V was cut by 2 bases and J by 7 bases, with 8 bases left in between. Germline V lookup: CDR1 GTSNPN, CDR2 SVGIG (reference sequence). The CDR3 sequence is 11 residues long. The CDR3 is CAWSTGPGYTF. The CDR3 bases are TGTGCCTGGAGTACAGGGCCTGGCTACACCTTC.

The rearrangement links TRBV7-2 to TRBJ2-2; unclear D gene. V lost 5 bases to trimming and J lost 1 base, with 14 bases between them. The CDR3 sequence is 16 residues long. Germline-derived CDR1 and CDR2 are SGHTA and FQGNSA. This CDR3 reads CASSLVFMVNTGELFF. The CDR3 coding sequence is TGTGCCAGCAGCCTCGTTTTTATGGTGAACACCGGGGAGCTGTTTTTT.

CDR3 coding DNA: TGTGCCAGCAGCTTCTTAGCGGGAGAGTACAATGAGCAGTTCTTC. Translated, it gives CASSFLAGEYNEQFF. The V call is TRBV13, the J call TRBJ2-1, with 9 bases that match TRBD2. The CDR3 has 15 residues. The ends lost 3 bases at V and 4 bases at J; junction bases unmatched: 4. The germline V gene encodes CDR1 PRHDT and CDR2 FYEKMQ (reference sequence). Based on the CDR3 plus reference TRBV13 and TRBJ2-1, the full variable domain is AAGVIQSPRHLIKEKRETATLKCYPIPRHDTVYWYQQGPGQDPQFLISFYEKMQSDKGSIPDRFSAQQFSDYHSELNMSSLELGDSALYFCASSFLAGEYNEQFFGPGTRLTVL.

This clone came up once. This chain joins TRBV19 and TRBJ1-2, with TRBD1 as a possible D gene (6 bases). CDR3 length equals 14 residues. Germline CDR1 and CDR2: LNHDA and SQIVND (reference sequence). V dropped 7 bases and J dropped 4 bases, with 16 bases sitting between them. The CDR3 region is CASTTQDSFYGYTF. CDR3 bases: TGTGCCAGTACCACCCAGGACAGCTTCTATGGCTACACCTTC.

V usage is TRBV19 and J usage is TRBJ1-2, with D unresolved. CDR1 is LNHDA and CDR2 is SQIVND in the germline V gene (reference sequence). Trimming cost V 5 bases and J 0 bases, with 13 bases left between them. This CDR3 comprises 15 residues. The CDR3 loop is CASSARGRANYGYTF. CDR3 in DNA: TGTGCCAGTAGTGCCCGAGGGCGAGCTAACTATGGCTACACCTTC.